Each of the 32 T cell receptor beta chains below was sequenced from the same sample in a study of cytomegalovirus exposure and HLA in healthy donors. The PCR employed 60 Vbeta primers together with 13 Jbeta primers. Here immunoSEQ multiplex PCR was the method, and the copy in TCRdb shows in-frame clones only, minus some. The sample has tens of thousands of clones; 70% to 80% are singletons. What was sequenced was PBMCs. These receptors came from a woman aged 40 to 49 in good health and CMV-seropositive.

This chain uses TRBV18 with TRBJ2-5; 9 bases line up with TRBD1. The end of the DNA aligns better with TRBJ2-7, so the J call may be wrong. There are 13 residues in the CDR3. CDR1 and CDR2 from the germline V gene are KGHSH and LQKENI. CDR3 residues: CASSRTGAHEQYF. Here the CDR3 DNA reads TGTGCCAGCTCACGGACAGGGGCCCACGAGCAGTACTTC.

This clone was recorded a few times. V gene TRBV7-6 combines with J gene TRBJ2-5; TRBD1 matches 7 bases. Unmatched junction bases numbered 5, after V lost 3 bases and J lost 1 base. From germline, CDR1 is SGHVS and CDR2 FNYEAQ. The CDR3 has 15 amino acids. The DNA for the CDR3 is TGTGCCAGCAGCTTTCGGGACAGCCTCCAAGAGACCCAGTACTTC. This encodes CASSFRDSLQETQYF.

A word on this clone: The CDR3 carries no conserved terminal phenylalanine or tryptophan, so it likely arises from a read error. This chain links TRBV5-1 with TRBJ1-6; D not resolved. The germline CDR1 and CDR2 sequences are SGHRS and YFSETQ. V dropped 0 bases and J dropped 6 bases, with 7 bases sitting between them. This CDR3 spans 14 amino acids. The CDR3 DNA follows: TGCGCCAGCAGCTTGGGATCGTCTAATTCACCCCTCCACCTT. It yields the protein CASSLGSSNSPLHL.

The rearrangement uses TRBV6-1 and TRBJ2-4; a weak D match, TRBD2 (6 bases). Trimming took 4 bases from V and 5 from J, leaving 12 bases between them. The germline V gene encodes CDR1 MNHNS and CDR2 SASEGT. The CDR3 runs 14 residues. The CDR3 sequence: CASSGGDGENIQYF. The CDR3 DNA is TGTGCCAGCAGTGGGGGGGACGGGGAAAACATTCAGTACTTC.

The chain joins TRBV5-1 to TRBJ2-7; 7 bases map to TRBD1. The germline V gene encodes CDR1 SGHRS and CDR2 YFSETQ. This CDR3 is built from 14 residues. Trimming cost V 2 bases and J 1 base; bases outside gene matches: 3. The CDR3 bases are TGCGCCAGCAGCTTTACAGGGGATTCCTACGAGCAGTACTTC. This translates into CASSFTGDSYEQYF.

This clone was observed a handful of times. The chain couples TRBV6-1 to TRBJ1-5; the match to TRBD1 covers 8 bases. The CDR3 is made up of 15 amino acids. CDR1 is MNHNS and CDR2 is SASEGT in the germline V gene. Trimming took 6 bases from V and 1 from J; bases not matched to a gene: 5. The CDR3 nucleotides are TGTGCCAGCAGAAAGGACAGGGCAAGCAATCAGCCCCAGCATTTT. Translation gives CASRKDRASNQPQHF.

This rearrangement joins TRBV2 to TRBJ2-3; the D gene is possibly TRBD2 (6 bases). Germline V gene lookup returns CDR1 SNHLY and CDR2 FYNNEI. Trimming shortened V by 5 bases and J by 5 bases, and 11 bases separated the two germline ends. The CDR3 is made up of 13 amino acids. CDR3 in DNA: TGTGCCAGCAGTATGGGGGGTAGAGATACGCAGTATTTT. Protein: CASSMGGRDTQYF. Full variable domain (rest looked up from reference TRBV2 and TRBJ2-3): EPEVTQTPSHQVTQMGQEVILRCVPISNHLYFYWYRQILGQKVEFLVSFYNNEISEKSEIFDDQFSVERPDGSNFTLKIRSTKLEDSAMYFCASSMGGRDTQYFGPGTRLTVL.

The V call is TRBV4-1, the J call TRBJ1-6; 11 bases match TRBD1. Germline CDR1 MGHRA, CDR2 YSYEKL. The CDR3 extends over 17 amino acids. V dropped 0 bases and J dropped 10; count of bases not matched to a gene: 8. CDR3 nucleotides: TGCGCCAGCAGCCAAGAGGGGGGACAGGGGGTTCGGTCACCCCTCCACTTT. Amino acids: CASSQEGGQGVRSPLHF.

This clone was seen a few times. This sequence joins TRBV30 and TRBJ2-2; TRBD1 is a possible D gene (5 bases). The CDR3 is 13 residues long. V was pared by 3 bases and J by 3 bases, with 8 bases between. Germline assignment: CDR1 GTSNPN and CDR2 SVGIG (reference sequence). CDR3 sequence (DNA): TGTGCCTGGAGGATAGGGGACACCGGGGAGCTGTTTTTT. It yields the protein CAWRIGDTGELFF.

This clone has just a few counts. V gene TRBV5-1 combines with J gene TRBJ1-5; the match to TRBD1 covers 7 bases. The V gene's germline CDR1 is SGHRS and CDR2 YFSETQ. The V gene end was trimmed by 4 bases and the J gene end by 2 bases; junction bases not matched to a gene: 3. The CDR3 contains 14 residues. CDR3 in DNA: TGCGCCAGCAGCCGCGACAGGGGCAATCAGCCCCAGCATTTT. Its translation is CASSRDRGNQPQHF.

Note on this clone: This specimen includes other DNA sequences encoding the same CDR3. This chain links TRBV5-1 with TRBJ2-1; 8 bases are a match to TRBD2. The CDR3 runs to 14 residues. V lost 4 bases and J lost 1; bases outside the gene matches: 1. Germline CDR1 is SGHRS and CDR2 is YFSETQ. The CDR3 sequence: CASSPGGSYNEQFF. CDR3 bases: TGCGCCAGCAGCCCGGGGGGGTCCTACAATGAGCAGTTCTTC.

The rearrangement uses TRBV5-5 and TRBJ1-5; TRBD1 might be the D (6 bases). The germline V gene has CDR1 SGHKS and CDR2 YYEKEE (reference sequence). CDR3 size: 17 residues. The V gene lost 0 bases and the J gene lost 2 bases, with 15 bases spanning the gap. CDR3 loop: CASSLEDTGRGNQPQHF. The CDR3 region has the DNA TGTGCCAGCAGCTTGGAAGATACAGGGAGGGGCAATCAGCCCCAGCATTTT.

The rearrangement links TRBV27 to TRBJ2-7; possible D gene TRBD2, 6 bases. This CDR3 is 13 amino acids long. Trimming stripped 5 bases from V and 2 bases from J, with 10 bases between. Germline V gene lookup returns CDR1 MNHEY and CDR2 SMNVEV (reference sequence). The CDR3 DNA follows: TGTGCCAGCAGTCGGCCGGGGGCCTACGAGCAGTACTTC. Translation: CASSRPGAYEQYF.

The chain couples TRBV5-1 to TRBJ1-4; D might be TRBD1 (5 bases). The CDR3 extends over 15 amino acids. CDR1 and CDR2 (germline): SGHRS, YFSETQ. The V end was cut by 5 bases, the J end by 4 bases, with 15 bases between. The CDR3 DNA reads TGCGCCAGCAGTCCCGACCCAGGGCTTAATGAAAAACTGTTTTTT. Translated: CASSPDPGLNEKLFF. The full variable domain, with the rest looked up from reference TRBV5-1 and TRBJ1-4, is KAGVTQTPRYLIKTRGQQVTLSCSPISGHRSVSWYQQTPGQGLQFLFEYFSETQRNKGNFPGRFSGRQFSNSRSEMNVSTLELGDSALYLCASSPDPGLNEKLFFGSGTQLSVL.

This chain links TRBV5-1 with TRBJ1-1, with 9 bases fitting TRBD1. CDR1 is SGHRS, CDR2 YFSETQ, per germline. This CDR3 contains 18 residues. The junction had 9 bases not matched to a gene; V was cut back by 0 bases and J by 0 bases. CDR3: CASSLAYGTGRMNTEAFF. In DNA, the CDR3 is TGCGCCAGCAGCTTGGCGTACGGGACAGGGCGAATGAACACTGAAGCTTTCTTT.

This clone was detected once. This sequence joins TRBV19 and TRBJ1-2; 10 nucleotides match TRBD1. V shed 6 bases, J shed 7 bases, and the junction held 5 bases outside the gene matches. This CDR3 spans 13 amino acids. The germline V gene has CDR1 LNHDA and CDR2 SQIVND (reference sequence). The CDR3 region has the DNA TGTGCCAGTAGCCCGACAGGGGGCTTTGGCTACACCTTC. Amino acids: CASSPTGGFGYTF.

The gene calls are TRBV6-1 and TRBJ1-4; D unclear. Germline V CDR1 and CDR2: MNHNS, SASEGT. The CDR3 has 15 amino acids. The ends were cut back, 5 bases at V and 0 bases at J, with 10 bases in the middle. The CDR3 DNA follows: TGTGCCAGCAGTACCCGGACTGCAACTAATGAAAAACTGTTTTTT. Amino acid sequence: CASSTRTATNEKLFF.

This clone was observed once. This rearrangement joins TRBV6-1 to TRBJ2-7, with 9 bases that match TRBD1. The J call may be incorrect, as the DNA end agrees better with TRBJ2-5. This CDR3 has 13 residues. CDR1 is MNHNS and CDR2 is SASEGT in the germline V gene. The CDR3 DNA follows: TGTGCCAGCGGGACAGGGATGGTAGAGACCCAGTACTTC. This translates into CASGTGMVETQYF.

This sequence joins TRBV28 and TRBJ2-5; D remains ambiguous. The CDR3 contains 12 residues. Trimming stripped 8 bases from V and 4 bases from J, with 11 bases between. Germline CDR1 MDHEN, CDR2 SYDVKM. The CDR3 region has the DNA TGTGCCAGCGCCAGTAGCAGAGAGACCCAGTACTTC. It specifies CASASSRETQYF.

The chain employs TRBV6-5 and TRBJ1-2, with 8 bases matching TRBD1. This CDR3 is built from 12 residues. Germline CDR1 MNHEY, CDR2 SVGAGI. Trimming took 8 bases from V and 6 from J; bases not matched to a gene: 5. CDR3 sequence: CASRTGGHGYTF. CDR3 nucleotide sequence: TGTGCCAGCCGAACAGGGGGACATGGCTACACCTTC.

Worth noting for this clone: An end of the junction does not agree with germline; a read error may underlie this. The rearrangement joins TRBV5-4 to TRBJ2-5; 9 positions agree with TRBD2. Germline V CDR1 and CDR2: SGHNT, YYREEE (reference sequence). This CDR3 spans 14 amino acids. The CDR3, as DNA: TGTGCCAGCAGCCAGGGACTAGCACAGGAGACCCGGTACTTC. This sequence encodes CASSQGLAQETRYF.

The chain couples TRBV19 to TRBJ1-4, with D unresolved. The V and J ends lost 5 bases and 5 bases respectively, with 15 bases between them. This CDR3 is built from 15 residues. CDR1 LNHDA and CDR2 SQIVND come from the germline V gene (reference sequence). The CDR3 sequence: CASSPQQINNEKLFF. DNA of the CDR3: TGTGCCAGTAGTCCCCAACAAATTAACAATGAAAAACTGTTTTTT.

The rearrangement uses TRBV7-6 and TRBJ2-3, with D possibly being TRBD2 (7 bases). Trimming cost V 5 bases and J 4 bases, with 19 bases left between them. This CDR3 has 16 residues. Germline V gives CDR1 SGHVS, CDR2 FNYEAQ. CDR3 in amino acids: CASSPRSRGPPDTQYF. The CDR3 DNA follows: TGTGCCAGCAGCCCCCGATCGCGGGGGCCTCCAGATACGCAGTATTTT.

The V call is TRBV7-6, the J call TRBJ1-4, with TRBD1 identical over 10 bases. V lost 5 bases and J lost 8; bases outside the gene matches: 8. Germline values: CDR1 SGHVS, CDR2 FNYEAQ. CDR3 length equals 15 residues. The CDR3 DNA reads as TGTGCCAGCAGCCCGCGCCGGGACAGGGGCGAAAAACTGTTTTTT. This sequence encodes CASSPRRDRGEKLFF.

The chain recombines TRBV14 with TRBJ2-1; D might be TRBD1 (6 bases). V lost 1 base to trimming and J lost 4 bases, with 14 bases between them. The CDR3 is 16 residues long. Germline CDR1 is SGHDN and CDR2 is FVKESK. The CDR3 nucleotides are TGTGCCAGCAGCCAAGGCTGGAGGACAGATTACAATGAGCAGTTCTTC. It yields the protein CASSQGWRTDYNEQFF.

V and J are TRBV5-1 and TRBJ2-2, with 12 bases aligning to TRBD2. The V gene's germline CDR1 is SGHRS and CDR2 YFSETQ. Losses at the gene ends were 3 bases for V and 1 base for J; bases not matched to a gene: 10. The length of the CDR3 is 19 residues. Here the CDR3 DNA reads TGCGCCAGCAGCTGGGATCCTCTAGCGGGGGGGAAGAACACCGGGGAGCTGTTTTTT. This sequence encodes CASSWDPLAGGKNTGELFF.

This chain uses TRBV30 with TRBJ2-7; 8 bases line up with TRBD2. The germline CDR1 and CDR2 sequences are GTSNPN and SVGIG (reference sequence). The ends lost 8 bases at V and 4 bases at J; junction bases unmatched: 10. The CDR3 runs 13 residues. CDR3 nucleotides: TGTGCCGCCGGGGGGGGCGCAGCATACGAGCAGTACTTC. Amino acids: CAAGGGAAYEQYF.

This chain connects TRBV21-1 to TRBJ2-5; TRBD2, the D gene given by the table, was not confirmed from the DNA. TRBV21-1 is labeled a pseudogene. The CDR3 runs 13 residues. This CDR3 reads CASTAPGWETQYF. The CDR3 nucleotides read TGTGCCAGCACCGCCCCGGGGTGGGAGACCCAGTACTTC.

V gene TRBV4-1 combines with J gene TRBJ2-2; the D gene is possibly TRBD2 (6 bases). The V end was cut by 1 base, the J end by 3 bases, with 9 bases between. CDR3 size: 15 residues. Germline V CDR1 and CDR2: MGHRA, YSYEKL. CDR3 DNA: TGCGCCAGCAGCCAAGGGAGGGGTGACACCGGGGAGCTGTTTTTT. This translates into CASSQGRGDTGELFF.

V is TRBV7-2 and J is TRBJ1-2; TRBD1 agrees at 9 bases. This CDR3 is built from 16 residues. Germline values: CDR1 SGHTA, CDR2 FQGNSA. The ends lost 5 bases at V and 2 bases at J; junction bases unmatched: 9. CDR3 DNA sequence: TGTGCCAGCAGCACGTGGGACAGGGTAGGGAACTATGGCTACACCTTC. This gives the protein CASSTWDRVGNYGYTF.

V is TRBV4-3 and J is TRBJ1-2; D may be TRBD1 (5 bases). CDR1 is LGHNA and CDR2 is YSLEER in the germline V gene. The CDR3 length is 16 residues. The ends were cut back, 0 bases at V and 5 bases at J, with 16 bases in the middle. DNA for the CDR3: TGCGCCAGCAGCCAAGATCTTCCCTTGCGGGGGTATGGCTACACCTTC. It translates to CASSQDLPLRGYGYTF.

The chain carries TRBV28 and TRBJ1-5, with 9 bases identical to TRBD1. The CDR3 extends over 16 amino acids. J was trimmed by 3 bases and V by 6 bases; bases with no gene match: 9. From germline, CDR1 is MDHEN and CDR2 SYDVKM. The CDR3 protein is CASRPLDRGDNQPQHF. CDR3 coding DNA: TGTGCCAGCAGACCTCTCGACAGGGGGGACAATCAGCCCCAGCATTTT.